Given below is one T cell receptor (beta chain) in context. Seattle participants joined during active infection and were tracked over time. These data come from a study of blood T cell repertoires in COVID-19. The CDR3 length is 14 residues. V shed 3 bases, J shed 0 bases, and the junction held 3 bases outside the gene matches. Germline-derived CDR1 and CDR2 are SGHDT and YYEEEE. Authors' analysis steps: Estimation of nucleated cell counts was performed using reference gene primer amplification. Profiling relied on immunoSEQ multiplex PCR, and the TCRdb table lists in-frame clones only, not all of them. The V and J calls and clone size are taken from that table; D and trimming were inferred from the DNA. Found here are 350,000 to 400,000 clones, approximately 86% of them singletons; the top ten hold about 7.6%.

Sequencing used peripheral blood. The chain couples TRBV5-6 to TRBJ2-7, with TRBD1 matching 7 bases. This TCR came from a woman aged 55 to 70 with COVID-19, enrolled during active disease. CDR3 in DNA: TGTGCCAGCAGCTGGGACAGAAGCTCCTACGAGCAGTACTTC. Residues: CASSWDRSSYEQYF.